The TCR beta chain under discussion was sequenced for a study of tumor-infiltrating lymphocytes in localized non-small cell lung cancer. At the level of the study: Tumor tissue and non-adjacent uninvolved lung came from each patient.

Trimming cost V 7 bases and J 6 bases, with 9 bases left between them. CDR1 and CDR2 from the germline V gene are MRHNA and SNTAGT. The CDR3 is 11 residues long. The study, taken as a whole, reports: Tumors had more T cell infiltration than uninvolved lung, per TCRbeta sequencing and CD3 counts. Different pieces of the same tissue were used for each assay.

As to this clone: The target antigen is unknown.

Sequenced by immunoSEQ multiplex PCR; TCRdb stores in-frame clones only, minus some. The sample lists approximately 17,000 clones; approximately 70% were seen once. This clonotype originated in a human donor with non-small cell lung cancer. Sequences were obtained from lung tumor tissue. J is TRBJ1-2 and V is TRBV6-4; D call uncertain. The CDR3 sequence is CASNLFDGYTF. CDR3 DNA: TGTGCCAGCAATCTTTTTGATGGCTACACCTTC.